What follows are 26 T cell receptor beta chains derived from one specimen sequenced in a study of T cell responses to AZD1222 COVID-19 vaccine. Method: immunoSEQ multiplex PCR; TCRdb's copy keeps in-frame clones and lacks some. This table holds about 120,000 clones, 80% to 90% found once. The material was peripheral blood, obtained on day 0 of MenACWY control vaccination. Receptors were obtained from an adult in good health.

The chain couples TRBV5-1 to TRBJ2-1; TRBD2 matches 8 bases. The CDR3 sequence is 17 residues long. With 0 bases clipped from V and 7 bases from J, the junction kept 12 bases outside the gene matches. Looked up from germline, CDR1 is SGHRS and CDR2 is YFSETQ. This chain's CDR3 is CASSLEGWPGGRNEQFF. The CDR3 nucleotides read TGCGCCAGCAGCTTGGAAGGCTGGCCGGGGGGGCGTAATGAGCAGTTCTTC.

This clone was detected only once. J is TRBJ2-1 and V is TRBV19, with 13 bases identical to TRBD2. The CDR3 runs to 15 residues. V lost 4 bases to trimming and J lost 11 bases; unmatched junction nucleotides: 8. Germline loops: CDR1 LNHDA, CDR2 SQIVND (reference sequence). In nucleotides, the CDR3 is TGTGCCAGTAGTACGGGGACTAGCGGGGTCTCTCAGCAGTTCTTC. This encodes CASSTGTSGVSQQFF.

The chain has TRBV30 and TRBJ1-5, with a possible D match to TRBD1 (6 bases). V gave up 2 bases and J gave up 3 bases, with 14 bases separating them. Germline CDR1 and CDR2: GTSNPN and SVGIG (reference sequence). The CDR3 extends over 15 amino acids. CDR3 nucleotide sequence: TGTGCCTGGAGTCTGGACAGCCGATACAATCAGCCCCAGCATTTT. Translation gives CAWSLDSRYNQPQHF.

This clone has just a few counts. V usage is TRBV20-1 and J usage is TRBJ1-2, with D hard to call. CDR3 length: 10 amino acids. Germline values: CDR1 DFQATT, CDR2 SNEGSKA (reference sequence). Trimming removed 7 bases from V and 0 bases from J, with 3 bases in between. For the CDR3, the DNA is TGCAGTGGAGCTAACTATGGCTACACCTTC. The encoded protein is CSGANYGYTF.

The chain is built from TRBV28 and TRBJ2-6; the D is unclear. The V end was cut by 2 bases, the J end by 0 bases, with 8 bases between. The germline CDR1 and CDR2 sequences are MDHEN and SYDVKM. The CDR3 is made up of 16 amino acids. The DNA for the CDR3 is TGTGCCAGCAGTTTACAACAGCTCTCTGGGGCCAACGTCCTGACTTTC. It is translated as CASSLQQLSGANVLTF.

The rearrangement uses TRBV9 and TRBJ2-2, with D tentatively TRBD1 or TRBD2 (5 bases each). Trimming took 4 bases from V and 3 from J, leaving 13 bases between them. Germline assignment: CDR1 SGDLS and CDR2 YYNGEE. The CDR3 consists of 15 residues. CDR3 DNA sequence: TGTGCCAGCAGCCCCGGGACGGTGGACACCGGGGAGCTGTTTTTT. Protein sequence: CASSPGTVDTGELFF.

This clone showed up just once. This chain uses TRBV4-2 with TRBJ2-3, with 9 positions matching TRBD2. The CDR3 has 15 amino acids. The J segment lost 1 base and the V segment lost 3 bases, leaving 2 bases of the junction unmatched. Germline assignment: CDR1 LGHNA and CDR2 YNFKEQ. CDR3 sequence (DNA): TGTGCCAGCAGCCATAGCGGGGGTGGCACAGATACGCAGTATTTT. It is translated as CASSHSGGGTDTQYF.

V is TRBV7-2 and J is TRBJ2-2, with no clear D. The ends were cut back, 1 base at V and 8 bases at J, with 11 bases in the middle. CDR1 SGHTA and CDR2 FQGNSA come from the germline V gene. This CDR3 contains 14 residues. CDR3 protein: CASSLGPASGELFF. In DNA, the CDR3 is TGTGCCAGCAGCTTAGGACCGGCTAGTGGGGAGCTGTTTTTT.

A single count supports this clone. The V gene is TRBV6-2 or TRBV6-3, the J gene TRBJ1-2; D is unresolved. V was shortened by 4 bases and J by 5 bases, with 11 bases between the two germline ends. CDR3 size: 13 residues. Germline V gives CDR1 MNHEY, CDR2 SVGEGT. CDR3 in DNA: TGTGCCAGCAGTTCGGGCTCCAGTTATGGCTACACCTTC. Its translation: CASSSGSSYGYTF.

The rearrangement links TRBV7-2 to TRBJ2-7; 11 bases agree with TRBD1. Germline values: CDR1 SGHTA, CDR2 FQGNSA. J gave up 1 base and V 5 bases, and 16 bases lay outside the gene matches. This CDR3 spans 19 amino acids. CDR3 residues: CASSPRTGGVGLTSYEQYF. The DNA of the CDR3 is TGTGCCAGCAGCCCTCGGACAGGGGGCGTGGGTTTAACTTCCTACGAGCAGTACTTC.

The CDR3 coding sequence is TGTGCCAGCAGCTTCCCGACGTCTCGCGAGGCGGACACCGGGGAGCTGTTTTTT. It encodes CASSFPTSREADTGELFF. V and J are TRBV7-9 and TRBJ2-2; unclear D gene. Per the germline V gene, CDR1 is SEHNR and CDR2 is FQNEAQ (reference sequence). Trimming shortened V by 3 bases and J by 3 bases, and 20 bases separated the two germline ends. The CDR3 is 18 residues long.

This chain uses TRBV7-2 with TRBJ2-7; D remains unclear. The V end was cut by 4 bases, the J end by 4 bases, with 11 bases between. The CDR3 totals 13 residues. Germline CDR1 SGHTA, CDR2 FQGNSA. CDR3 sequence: CASSSDVPYEQYF. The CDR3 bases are TGTGCCAGCAGCTCGGACGTACCTTACGAGCAGTACTTC.

CDR3 in amino acids: CASSTGYMNTEAFF. CDR3 bases: TGTGCCAGCAGCACCGGTTACATGAACACTGAAGCTTTCTTT. V and J are TRBV9 and TRBJ1-1; no reliable D call. V was cut by 4 bases and J by 0 bases, with 10 bases left in between. Germline loops: CDR1 SGDLS, CDR2 YYNGEE. CDR3 length equals 14 residues.

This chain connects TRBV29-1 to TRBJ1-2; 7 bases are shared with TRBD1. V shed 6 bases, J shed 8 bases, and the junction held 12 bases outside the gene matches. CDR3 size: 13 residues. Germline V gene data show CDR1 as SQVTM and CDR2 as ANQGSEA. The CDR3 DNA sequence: TGCAGCGTAACAGGGGTGAACGAAAGGGGCTACACCTTC. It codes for CSVTGVNERGYTF.

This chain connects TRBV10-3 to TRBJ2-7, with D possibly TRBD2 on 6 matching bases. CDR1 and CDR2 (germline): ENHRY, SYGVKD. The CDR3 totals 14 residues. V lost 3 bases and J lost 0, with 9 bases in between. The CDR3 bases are TGTGCCATCAGTGATTACGGGAGCTCCTACGAGCAGTACTTC. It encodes CAISDYGSSYEQYF.

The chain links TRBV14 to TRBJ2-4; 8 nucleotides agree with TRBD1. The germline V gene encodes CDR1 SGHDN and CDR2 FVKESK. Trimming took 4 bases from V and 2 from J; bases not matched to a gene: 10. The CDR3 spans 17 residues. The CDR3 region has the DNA TGTGCCAGCAGCCGTGTTGCAGGGGGCGGTACCAAAAACATTCAGTACTTC. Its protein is CASSRVAGGGTKNIQYF.

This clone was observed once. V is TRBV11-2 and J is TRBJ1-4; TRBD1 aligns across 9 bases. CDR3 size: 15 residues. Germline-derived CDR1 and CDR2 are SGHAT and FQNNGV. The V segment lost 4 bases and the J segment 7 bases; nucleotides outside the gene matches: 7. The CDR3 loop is CASSYRGLDGEKLFF. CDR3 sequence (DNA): TGTGCCAGCAGCTACAGGGGGCTGGACGGTGAAAAACTGTTTTTT.

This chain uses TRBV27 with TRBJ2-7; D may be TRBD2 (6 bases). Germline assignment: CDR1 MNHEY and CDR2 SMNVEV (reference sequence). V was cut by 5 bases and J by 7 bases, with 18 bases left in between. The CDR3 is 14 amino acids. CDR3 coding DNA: TGTGCCAGCAGTCTCAATTGGGACTCCCTGGAGCAGTACTTC. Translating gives CASSLNWDSLEQYF.

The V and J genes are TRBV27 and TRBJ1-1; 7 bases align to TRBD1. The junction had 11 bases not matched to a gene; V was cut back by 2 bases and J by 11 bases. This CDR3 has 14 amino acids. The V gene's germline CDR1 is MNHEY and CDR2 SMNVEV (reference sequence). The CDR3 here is CASSLHPTGVRAFF. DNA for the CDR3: TGTGCCAGCAGTTTACATCCAACAGGGGTCAGGGCTTTCTTT.

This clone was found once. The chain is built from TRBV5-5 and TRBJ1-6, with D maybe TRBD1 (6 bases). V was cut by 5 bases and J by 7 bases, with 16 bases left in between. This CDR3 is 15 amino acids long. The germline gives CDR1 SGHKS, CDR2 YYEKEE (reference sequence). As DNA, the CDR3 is TGTGCCAGCAGTTTCGGACAGCGAGGCAATTCACCCCTCCACTTT. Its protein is CASSFGQRGNSPLHF.

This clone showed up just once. DNA of the CDR3: TGTGCCAGCACCGACACAGGGGCGAACCAAGGATCACCCCTCCACTTT. It yields the protein CASTDTGANQGSPLHF. This chain joins TRBV5-6 and TRBJ1-6; 7 bases are shared with TRBD1. Germline assignment: CDR1 SGHDT and CDR2 YYEEEE. This CDR3 comprises 16 residues. V gave up 6 bases and J gave up 10 bases; unmatched junction bases: 16.

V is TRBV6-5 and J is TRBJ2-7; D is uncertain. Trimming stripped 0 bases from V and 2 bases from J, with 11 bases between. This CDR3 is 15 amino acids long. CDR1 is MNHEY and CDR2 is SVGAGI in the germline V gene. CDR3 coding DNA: TGTGCCAGCAGTTACTCCCCCAGGACCACCTACGAGCAGTACTTC. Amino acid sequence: CASSYSPRTTYEQYF.

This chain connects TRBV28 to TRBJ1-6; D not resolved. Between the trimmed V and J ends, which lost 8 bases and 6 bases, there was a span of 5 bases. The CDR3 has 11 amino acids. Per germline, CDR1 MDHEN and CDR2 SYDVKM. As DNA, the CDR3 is TGTGCCAGCGAGAGTAATTCACCCCTCCACTTT. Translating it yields CASESNSPLHF.

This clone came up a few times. The CDR3, as DNA: TGTGCCAGCAGTTACTCGAATCGCAGGGAGACCCAGTACTTC. Translation: CASSYSNRRETQYF. The chain employs TRBV6-5 and TRBJ2-5; D is unresolved. Trimming removed 0 bases from V and 5 bases from J, with 10 bases in between. The CDR3 spans 14 residues. Per germline, CDR1 MNHEY and CDR2 SVGAGI.

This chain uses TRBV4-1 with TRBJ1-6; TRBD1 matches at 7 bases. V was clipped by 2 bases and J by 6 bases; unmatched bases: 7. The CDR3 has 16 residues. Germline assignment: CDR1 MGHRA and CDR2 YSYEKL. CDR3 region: CASSQSTGPSNSPLHF. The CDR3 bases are TGCGCCAGCAGCCAATCGACAGGGCCGAGTAATTCACCCCTCCACTTT.

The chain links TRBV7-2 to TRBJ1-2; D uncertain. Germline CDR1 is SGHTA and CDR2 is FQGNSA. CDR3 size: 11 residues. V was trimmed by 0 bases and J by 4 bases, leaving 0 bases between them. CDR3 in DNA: TGTGCCAGCAGCTTAGCCTATGGCTACACCTTC. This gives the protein CASSLAYGYTF.